The next 17 T cell receptor beta chains were all read from a single sample in a study of cytomegalovirus exposure and HLA in healthy donors. Primers included in the PCR were 60 Vbeta and 13 Jbeta primers. Profiled with immunoSEQ multiplex PCR; TCRdb holds only in-frame clones, not every one. Among about 210,000 clones listed, approximately 83% were seen once. The sample comprised PBMCs. These receptors were obtained from a woman between 45 and 60 years old in good health and CMV-seropositive.

The V gene is TRBV11-2, the J gene TRBJ1-1, with D possibly being TRBD1 (6 bases). The CDR3 sequence is 13 residues long. Germline V lookup: CDR1 SGHAT, CDR2 FQNNGV. Trimming pared 6 bases from V and 1 base from J, leaving 9 bases between. CDR3 DNA sequence: TGTGCCAGCAGTCTGGGGGCGAACACTGAAGCTTTCTTT. Translation: CASSLGANTEAFF.

CDR3 sequence reads: CAWGQGYQPQHF. The CDR3 DNA reads as TGTGCCTGGGGACAGGGGTACCAGCCCCAGCATTTT. The rearrangement uses TRBV30 and TRBJ1-5, with TRBD1 matching over 9 bases. CDR3 length: 12 amino acids. The V gene's germline CDR1 is GTSNPN and CDR2 SVGIG (reference sequence). Unmatched junction bases numbered 3, after V lost 5 bases and J lost 7 bases.

Of note for this clone: This sample also contains other DNA sequences that code for the same CDR3. The chain recombines TRBV5-1 with TRBJ2-5; 7 bases line up with TRBD1. Looked up from germline, CDR1 is SGHRS and CDR2 is YFSETQ. V shed 0 bases, J shed 1 base, and the junction held 0 bases outside the gene matches. The CDR3 has 14 residues. The CDR3 DNA follows: TGCGCCAGCAGCTTGGGGGACAGCCAAGAGACCCAGTACTTC. Encoded protein: CASSLGDSQETQYF.

The V and J genes are TRBV28 and TRBJ1-5, with D maybe TRBD1 (6 bases). V was trimmed by 4 bases and J by 9 bases, leaving 19 bases between them. CDR3 length equals 15 residues. Germline CDR1 is MDHEN and CDR2 is SYDVKM. The CDR3 DNA sequence: TGTGCCAGCAGTTCCCAGGGGACGCCCGGACGGCCCCAGCATTTT. Protein: CASSSQGTPGRPQHF.

V gene TRBV7-2 combines with J gene TRBJ2-5, with 8 bases matching TRBD1. The J call could be wrong; TRBJ2-7 is a better fit for the DNA end. CDR3 length: 14 amino acids. Germline V gene lookup returns CDR1 SGHTA and CDR2 FQGNSA. CDR3 nucleotides: TGTGCCAGCAGCTTACCACGGACAGGGTACGAGCAGTACTTC. Translation: CASSLPRTGYEQYF.

V and J are TRBV19 and TRBJ2-6, with TRBD2 identical over 7 bases. V trimming: 5 bases; J trimming: 2 bases; junction bases outside the gene matches: 9. The CDR3 is made up of 17 amino acids. Germline lookup yields CDR1 LNHDA and CDR2 SQIVND (reference sequence). CDR3 protein: CASSFLSGRAGANVLTF. Here the CDR3 DNA reads TGTGCCAGTAGTTTCCTCTCGGGGAGGGCTGGGGCCAACGTCCTGACTTTC.

The rearrangement joins TRBV19 to TRBJ2-1; D might be TRBD2 (6 bases). Germline CDR1 is LNHDA and CDR2 is SQIVND (reference sequence). The V end was cut by 6 bases, the J end by 1 base, with 16 bases between. This CDR3 contains 16 residues. Written as DNA, the CDR3 is TGTGCCAGTAGCCCGGTTGTGGGGGGTTCCTACAATGAGCAGTTCTTC. It is translated as CASSPVVGGSYNEQFF.

CDR3 sequence: CASSLDGQGAYEQYF. CDR3 DNA: TGCGCCAGCAGCTTGGACGGACAGGGGGCCTACGAGCAGTACTTC. This chain links TRBV5-1 with TRBJ2-7, with 10 bases identical to TRBD1. The CDR3 is 15 residues long. After removal of 0 bases from V and 2 bases from J, the junction contained 2 bases not matched to a gene. CDR1 is SGHRS and CDR2 is YFSETQ in the germline V gene.

V and J are TRBV18 and TRBJ1-5; a possible D gene is TRBD1 (6 bases). The germline gives CDR1 KGHSH, CDR2 LQKENI. Trimming left V 3 bases short and J 0 bases short, with 12 bases between. The CDR3 extends over 16 amino acids. The CDR3 reads CASSPYDRHSNQPQHF. The CDR3 coding sequence is TGTGCCAGCTCACCCTACGACAGGCATAGCAATCAGCCCCAGCATTTT.

The chain recombines TRBV23-1 with TRBJ2-3; 10 nucleotides line up with TRBD2. TRBV23-1 is marked as an open reading frame, function uncertain. There are 19 residues in the CDR3. The J segment lost 0 bases and the V segment lost 0 bases, leaving 9 bases of the junction unmatched. CDR3 DNA sequence: TGCGCCAGCAGTCAATCGCGGACTAGCGGCAATCGGAGCACAGATACGCAGTATTTT. Translation: CASSQSRTSGNRSTDTQYF.

The gene calls are TRBV27 and TRBJ2-7; D is perhaps TRBD2 (5 bases). CDR1 MNHEY and CDR2 SMNVEV come from the germline V gene (reference sequence). Between the trimmed V and J ends, which lost 0 bases and 0 bases, there was a span of 6 bases. This CDR3 contains 14 residues. CDR3 DNA sequence: TGTGCCAGCAGTTTATCGGGGAGCTCCTACGAGCAGTACTTC. Amino acid sequence: CASSLSGSSYEQYF.

This clone was observed a few times. V gene TRBV5-6 combines with J gene TRBJ2-7; 16 bases match TRBD2. The CDR3 contains 18 residues. V gave up 3 bases and J gave up 9 bases; unmatched junction bases: 15. The V gene's germline CDR1 is SGHDT and CDR2 YYEEEE. The CDR3 is CASSYGGSGTSGGAVQYF. DNA for the CDR3: TGTGCCAGCAGCTATGGGGGATCCGGGACTAGCGGGGGGGCTGTGCAGTACTTC. Full variable domain (rest looked up from reference TRBV5-6 and TRBJ2-7): DAGVTQSPTHLIKTRGQQVTLRCSPKSGHDTVSWYQQALGQGPQFIFQYYEEEERQRGNFPDRFSGHQFPNYSSELNVNALLLGDSALYLCASSYGGSGTSGGAVQYFGPGTRLTVT.

Details on this clone: One junction end disagrees with the germline gene, perhaps due to a read error. J is TRBJ1-2 and V is TRBV30; TRBD1 is a possible D gene (6 bases). Germline V gene sequence: CDR1 GTSNPN, CDR2 SVGIG (reference sequence). CDR3 length: 11 amino acids. CDR3 nucleotide sequence: TGTGCCTGGAGCGCAACCTTTCGACAGGCTTTC. This sequence encodes CAWSATFRQAF.

This chain connects TRBV18 to TRBJ1-1, with TRBD1 as a possible D gene (5 bases). V was trimmed by 6 bases and J by 7 bases, leaving 21 bases between them. This CDR3 has 15 residues. Per the germline V gene, CDR1 is KGHSH and CDR2 is LQKENI. The CDR3 reads CASSRESAGGSEAFF. DNA for the CDR3: TGTGCCAGCTCTCGAGAGTCGGCGGGGGGTAGTGAAGCTTTCTTT. Supplemented by reference TRBV18 and TRBJ1-1, the full variable domain reads NAGVMQNPRHLVRRRGQEARLRCSPMKGHSHVYWYRQLPEEGLKFMVYLQKENIIDESGMPKERFSAEFPKEGPSILRIQQVVRGDSAAYFCASSRESAGGSEAFFGQGTRLTVV.

The chain combines TRBV19 with TRBJ1-2, with TRBD1 identical over 7 bases. Germline values: CDR1 LNHDA, CDR2 SQIVND (reference sequence). The CDR3 consists of 16 residues. Trimming took 7 bases from V and 0 from J; bases not matched to a gene: 11. The CDR3 is CASTLNRDSANYGYTF. CDR3 DNA: TGTGCCAGTACCTTAAACCGGGACAGTGCTAACTATGGCTACACCTTC. The entire variable domain, with the rest obtained from reference TRBV19 and TRBJ1-2, is as follows: DGGITQSPKYLFRKEGQNVTLSCEQNLNHDAMYWYRQDPGQGLRLIYYSQIVNDFQKGDIAEGYSVSREKKESFPLTVTSAQKNPTAFYLCASTLNRDSANYGYTFGSGTRLTVV.

The chain uses TRBV6-6 and TRBJ2-1; TRBD1 matches at 7 bases. CDR3 length equals 16 residues. The germline V gene encodes CDR1 MNHNY and CDR2 SVGAGI (reference sequence). The J segment lost 5 bases and the V segment lost 5 bases, leaving 12 bases of the junction unmatched. The CDR3 reads CASSVDRARENNEQFF. DNA of the CDR3: TGTGCCAGCAGTGTAGACAGGGCTAGGGAAAACAATGAGCAGTTCTTC.

A few counts support this clone. The V gene is TRBV2, the J gene TRBJ1-5, with D possibly TRBD1 on 5 matching bases. The germline V gene encodes CDR1 SNHLY and CDR2 FYNNEI. This CDR3 region has 13 residues. V lost 6 bases to trimming and J lost 3 bases, with 9 bases between them. CDR3 amino acids: CASRGRVNQPQHF. DNA of the CDR3: TGTGCCAGCAGGGGCAGGGTCAATCAGCCCCAGCATTTT.